This entry features one TCR beta chain sequence. What this receptor recognizes is not known. There are no base qualities to consult, and no much larger clone falls within one base. These data originate in a study of blood T cells in healthy people across ages (dated by TCRdb to the mid-2010s). Study-wide context: In model experiments, roughly one uniquely barcoded TCR beta cDNA molecule per two T cells was captured by template switching. Donors were grouped into four age groups: young (average approximately 15 years), middle-aged (about 38), aged (around 62) and long-lived (82). The study analyzed two additional independent replicas of 1 million unique cDNA reads from the same blood draw for two donors, one aged 18 to 30 and one aged 80 or older. To avoid experimental bias, donors of different ages were spread randomly across the sequencing lanes. Age-related changes in TCR beta repertoire diversity were measured in the study by deep sequencing normalized with unique cDNA molecular identifiers. What the authors observed across the whole study: Observed TCR beta diversity per million T cells fell roughly linearly with age, and a significant reduction was already apparent by age roughly 40. Estimates of total diversity based on one million sequenced T cells were considered lower bounds and underestimates. There was a strong correlation between observed TCR beta diversity and the percentage of naive T cells measured by flow cytometry. Bulk unsorted PBMC profiling prevented conclusive comparison of naive and antigen-experienced compartments. Compared with the aged group, the long-lived group had more naive CD4+ T cells, fewer expanded clones and increased TCR diversity, suggesting age selection. The CMV infection status of donors was not known, potentially confounding age-related changes in expanded clonotypes.

Via the germline V gene, CDR1 is ENHRY and CDR2 SYGVKD. V and J lose 7 bases and 3 bases, and a span of 8 bases separates them. Inclusive of the bounding cysteine and phenylalanine, the CDR3 is 12 residues long. This entry keeps only the CDR3 DNA: 36 bases, framed from base 1. Systemically healthy Caucasian individuals from Russia, roughly 40 in total and aged about 6 to 100 years, were included as donors. About 10 milliliters of peripheral blood were collected from each donor into EDTA-treated Vacutainer tubes. Ficoll-Paque density-gradient centrifugation was used to isolate PBMCs, with at least 6.5 million per sample. Total RNA was extracted from PBMCs with Trizol reagent, with at least 6 micrograms obtained per sample. The percentages of naive CD45RAhigh/CD27high T cells were determined by flow cytometry on a PBMC aliquot from every donor. The library came from 5' RACE. Sequencing was performed on an Illumina HiSeq 2500. The second PCR ran for roughly 6 to 11 cycles and used a J-beta primer mix along with a sample-barcoded 5' primer. A template-switch 5' adaptor carrying 12 random nucleotides introduced a unique molecular identifier onto each TCR beta cDNA molecule. Each sample yielded at least 2.5 million CDR3-containing paired-end reads. First-strand cDNA was synthesized from all RNA with the Mint cDNA synthesis kit, primed by a TRBC-specific oligonucleotide. All cDNA was treated with uracil-DNA glycosylase and then went through a first 18-cycle PCR with the universal primers M1SS and BC2_uni_R. The paper's processing steps were these. Normalization of each sample was performed by random selection of 1 million high-quality reads, each carrying a distinct molecular identifier. Reads sharing molecular identifiers were discarded rather than binned into consensus sequences. MiTCR, with a Q25 quality threshold and the strictest error-elimination algorithm, was used for CDR3 identification, clonotype clustering and error correction. A nonparametric unseen species model using Euler transformation provided a lower-bound estimate of total TCR beta diversity. TCRdb applied fastp at Q25 and MiXCR to the public reads, then kept only in-frame beta chains. Each CDR3 protein gets just one entry, which takes the most common genes and DNA from the rows behind it. V and J calls and clone size were set by TCRdb, not the authors. The sample includes hundreds of thousands of distinct CDR3 sequences, with about three fifths observed a single time. The ten largest clones represent over 20% of the sample.

The rearranged segments are TRBV10-3 and TRBJ2-3; TRBD2 could be the D gene, as 5 bases match. Sequencing used blood. This TCR was recovered from a man aged 25-45 years in good health. The CDR3 sequence is CAITAGTDTQYF. The DNA sequence reads TGTGCCATCACGGCGGGTACAGATACGCAGTATTTT.